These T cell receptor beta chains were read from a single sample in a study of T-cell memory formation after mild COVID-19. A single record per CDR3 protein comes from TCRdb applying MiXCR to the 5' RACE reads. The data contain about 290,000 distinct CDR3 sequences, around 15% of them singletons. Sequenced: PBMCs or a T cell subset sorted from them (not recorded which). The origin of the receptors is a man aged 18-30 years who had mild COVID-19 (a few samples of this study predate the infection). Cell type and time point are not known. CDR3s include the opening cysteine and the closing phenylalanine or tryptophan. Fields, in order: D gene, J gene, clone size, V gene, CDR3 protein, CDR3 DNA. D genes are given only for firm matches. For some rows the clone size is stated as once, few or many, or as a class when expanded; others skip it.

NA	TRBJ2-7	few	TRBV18	CASSPGRIQGGDPYEQYF	TGTGCCAGCTCACCAGGGCGGATCCAGGGGGGTGACCCCTACGAGCAGTACTTC
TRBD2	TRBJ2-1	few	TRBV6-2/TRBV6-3	CASNLAGGYNEQFF	TGTGCCAGCAACTTAGCGGGGGGTTACAATGAGCAGTTCTTC
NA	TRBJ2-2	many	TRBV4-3	CASSQEAVTRLNTGELFF	TGCGCCAGCAGCCAAGAAGCGGTGACTAGGTTGAACACCGGGGAGCTGTTTTTT
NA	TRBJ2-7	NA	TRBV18	CASLSSSSYEQYF	TGTGCCAGCCTCTCCAGCAGCTCCTACGAGCAGTACTTC
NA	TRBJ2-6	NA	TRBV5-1	CASSLQRAGANVLTF	TGCGCCAGCAGCTTGCAGAGGGCTGGGGCCAACGTCCTGACTTTC
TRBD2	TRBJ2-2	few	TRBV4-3	CASSQGLSGGADTGELFF	TGCGCCAGCAGCCAAGGGTTAAGCGGGGGGGCCGACACCGGGGAGCTGTTTTTT
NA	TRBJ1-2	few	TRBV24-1	CATSDLSGTYGYTF	TGTGCCACCAGTGATTTGTCAGGGACCTATGGCTACACCTTC
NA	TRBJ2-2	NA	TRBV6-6	CAIQLLNTGELFF	TGTGCCATACAGCTATTAAACACCGGGGAGCTGTTTTTT
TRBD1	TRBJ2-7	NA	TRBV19	CASSNRTGFYEQYF	TGTGCCAGTAGTAACAGGACAGGGTTCTACGAGCAGTACTTC
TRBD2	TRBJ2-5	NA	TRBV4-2	CASSPGLAGGNQETQYF	TGTGCCAGCAGCCCGGGACTAGCGGGGGGAAACCAAGAGACCCAGTACTTC
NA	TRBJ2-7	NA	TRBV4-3	CASSQEGPWGSYEQYF	TGCGCCAGCAGCCAAGAAGGGCCGTGGGGGTCCTACGAGCAGTACTTC
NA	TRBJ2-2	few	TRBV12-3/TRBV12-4	CASRRIVDTGELFF	TGTGCCAGCAGACGTATTGTAGACACCGGGGAGCTGTTTTTT
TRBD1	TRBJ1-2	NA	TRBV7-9	CASSFPGQANYGYTF	TGTGCCAGCAGCTTTCCGGGACAGGCTAACTATGGCTACACCTTC
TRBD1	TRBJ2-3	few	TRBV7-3	CASSLGFSDRGPFPTDTQYF	TGTGCCAGCAGCTTAGGGTTTTCGGACAGGGGGCCTTTCCCCACAGATACGCAGTATTTT
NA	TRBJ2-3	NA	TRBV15	CATSRDPGDTQYF	TGTGCCACCAGCAGAGATCCAGGAGATACGCAGTATTTT
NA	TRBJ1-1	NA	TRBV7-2	CASSYSGTVNTEAFF	TGTGCCAGCAGCTACTCCGGGACGGTGAACACTGAAGCTTTCTTT
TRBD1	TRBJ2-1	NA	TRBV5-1	CASRRTGWNEQFF	TGCGCCAGCAGGCGGACAGGGTGGAATGAGCAGTTCTTC
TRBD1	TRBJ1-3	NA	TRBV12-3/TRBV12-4	CASSGDSHSGNTIYF	TGTGCCAGCAGTGGGGACAGCCACTCTGGAAACACCATATATTTT
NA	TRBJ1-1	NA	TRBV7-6	CASSLEGLGMNTEAFF	TGTGCCAGCAGCTTAGAGGGGCTCGGAATGAACACTGAAGCTTTCTTT
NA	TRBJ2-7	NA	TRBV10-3	CAISDLAYEQYF	TGTGCCATCAGTGACCTAGCCTACGAGCAGTACTTC
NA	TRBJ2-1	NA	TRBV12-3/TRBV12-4	CASSLLGNYNEQFF	TGTGCCAGCAGTTTACTGGGGAACTACAATGAGCAGTTCTTC
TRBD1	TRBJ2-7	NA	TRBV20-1	CSALTGASYEQYF	TGCAGTGCTTTAACAGGGGCCTCCTACGAGCAGTACTTC
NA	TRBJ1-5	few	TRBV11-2	CASTQLAGGPGTQHF	TGTGCCAGCACCCAATTAGCGGGGGGGCCCGGTACGCAGCATTTT
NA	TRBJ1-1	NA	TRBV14	CASSRGLNTEAFF	TGTGCCAGCAGCCGAGGACTGAACACTGAAGCTTTCTTT
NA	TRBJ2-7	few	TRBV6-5	CASTGQSSYEQYF	TGTGCCAGCACCGGACAGAGCTCCTACGAGCAGTACTTC
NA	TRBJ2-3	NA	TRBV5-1	CASSSYREDTQYF	TGCGCCAGCAGCTCCTACAGGGAAGATACGCAGTATTTT
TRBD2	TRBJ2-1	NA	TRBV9	CASSVGLAGGHDEQFF	TGTGCCAGCAGCGTAGGACTAGCGGGGGGGCATGATGAGCAGTTCTTC
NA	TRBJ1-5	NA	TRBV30	CAWSGDAAGPQHF	TGTGCCTGGAGCGGGGACGCGGCGGGGCCCCAGCATTTT
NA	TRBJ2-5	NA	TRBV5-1	CASSSTTSRKVTQYF	TGCGCCAGCAGCTCGACGACTAGTCGGAAAGTTACCCAGTACTTC
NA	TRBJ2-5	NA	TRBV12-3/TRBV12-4	CASSSQIQETQYF	TGTGCCAGCAGTTCACAAATCCAAGAGACCCAGTACTTC
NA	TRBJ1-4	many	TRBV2	CASSAGIHNEKLFF	TGTGCCAGCAGTGCCGGGATACATAATGAAAAACTGTTTTTT
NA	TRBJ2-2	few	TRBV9	CASSVEADPGTGELFF	TGTGCCAGCAGCGTAGAGGCGGACCCGGGCACCGGGGAGCTGTTTTTT
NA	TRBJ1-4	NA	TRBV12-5	CASGPGWTNEKLIF	TGTGCTAGTGGCCCCGGGTGGACTAATGAAAAACTGATTTTT
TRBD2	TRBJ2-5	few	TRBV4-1	CASSQDGSGVQETQYF	TGCGCCAGCAGCCAAGATGGTAGCGGGGTACAAGAGACCCAGTACTTC
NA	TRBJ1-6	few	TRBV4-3	CASSQEVRNSPLHF	TGCGCCAGCAGCCAAGAAGTACGAAATTCACCCCTCCACTTT
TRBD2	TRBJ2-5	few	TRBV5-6	CASSLRGYQETQYF	TGTGCCAGCAGCCTGCGGGGGTACCAAGAGACCCAGTACTTC
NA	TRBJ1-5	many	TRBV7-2	CASSPSWTDRRQPQHF	TGTGCCAGCAGCCCATCCTGGACAGATCGACGTCAGCCCCAGCATTTT
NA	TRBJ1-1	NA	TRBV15	CATSRVGGWNTEAFF	TGTGCCACCAGCAGAGTCGGGGGGTGGAACACTGAAGCTTTCTTT
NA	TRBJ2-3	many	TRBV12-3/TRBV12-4	CASSLRDPGYTQYF	TGTGCCAGCAGTTTGAGGGACCCGGGGTATACGCAGTATTTT
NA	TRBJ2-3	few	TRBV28	CASTQGTEYTQYF	TGTGCCAGCACCCAGGGAACAGAATATACGCAGTATTTT
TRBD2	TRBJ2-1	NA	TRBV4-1	CASSPPSGGPPNEQFF	TGCGCCAGCAGCCCGCCCAGCGGGGGCCCTCCGAATGAGCAGTTCTTC
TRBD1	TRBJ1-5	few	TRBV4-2	CASSPTLDRGRQPQHF	TGTGCCAGCAGCCCAACCTTGGACAGGGGACGTCAGCCCCAGCATTTT
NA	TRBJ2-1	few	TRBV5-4	CASRIDTYNEQFF	TGTGCCAGCAGGATAGACACATACAATGAGCAGTTCTTC
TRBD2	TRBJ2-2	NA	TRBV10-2	CASQTSGGRTGELFF	TGCGCCAGCCAAACTAGCGGGGGGCGCACCGGGGAGCTGTTTTTT
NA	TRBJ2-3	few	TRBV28	CASSFLGQADTQYF	TGTGCCAGCAGTTTCTTGGGGCAGGCAGATACGCAGTATTTT
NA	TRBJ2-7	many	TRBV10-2	CASSDGGFYEQYF	TGCGCCAGCAGTGATGGGGGATTCTACGAGCAGTACTTC
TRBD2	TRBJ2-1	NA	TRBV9	CASSVVAGGYNEQFF	TGTGCCAGCAGCGTAGTCGCGGGGGGCTACAATGAGCAGTTCTTC
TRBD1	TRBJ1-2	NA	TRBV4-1	CAGGGSRYGYTF	TGCGCTGGAGGGGGCTCGCGTTATGGCTACACCTTC
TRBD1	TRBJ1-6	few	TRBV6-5	CASSYSGGTGASPLHF	TGTGCCAGCAGTTACAGTGGTGGGACAGGGGCTTCACCCCTCCACTTT
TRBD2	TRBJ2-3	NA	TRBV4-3	CASSQDRSGLAGGPADTQYF	TGCGCCAGCAGCCAAGATCGGTCGGGACTAGCGGGGGGGCCAGCAGATACGCAGTATTTT